One sample yielded the 26 T cell receptor beta chains listed below, sequenced in a study of cytomegalovirus exposure and HLA in healthy donors. The PCR ran on 60 Vbeta and 13 Jbeta primers. The repertoire was sequenced with immunoSEQ multiplex PCR; TCRdb's copy has only in-frame clones and lacks some. In the table there are 150,000 to 200,000 clones, 81% of which are singletons. Sample: PBMCs. The receptors shown here come from a man aged 18 to 30 in good health and CMV-seronegative.

This chain uses TRBV6-6 with TRBJ1-1; 7 positions match TRBD1. Germline CDR1 MNHNY, CDR2 SVGAGI (reference sequence). After removal of 6 bases from V and 11 bases from J, the junction contained 6 bases not matched to a gene. This CDR3 spans 11 amino acids. The CDR3, as DNA: TGTGCCAGCAGCTCGACAGGGCTGGCTTTCTTT. Its translation: CASSSTGLAFF.

The chain links TRBV13 to TRBJ1-1, with 7 bases lining up with TRBD1. The CDR3 sequence is 16 residues long. With 0 bases clipped from V and 0 bases from J, the junction kept 4 bases outside the gene matches. From germline, CDR1 is PRHDT and CDR2 FYEKMQ (reference sequence). The CDR3 loop reads CASSLGGTGVNTEAFF. CDR3 bases: TGTGCCAGCAGCTTAGGGGGAACAGGGGTGAACACTGAAGCTTTCTTT.

The J gene is TRBJ2-3, the V gene TRBV10-3; 7 nucleotides agree with TRBD2. This CDR3 has 17 residues. Germline assignment: CDR1 ENHRY and CDR2 SYGVKD. The V gene end was trimmed by 3 bases and the J gene end by 0 bases; junction bases not matched to a gene: 9. The DNA of the CDR3 is TGTGCCATCAGTGAATTTGGGCGGGAGCCTAGCACAGATACGCAGTATTTT. It is translated as CAISEFGREPSTDTQYF.

V and J are TRBV28 and TRBJ2-7; weak D call: TRBD1 (5 bases). From germline, CDR1 is MDHEN and CDR2 SYDVKM. The CDR3 spans 15 residues. V was pared by 7 bases and J by 2 bases, with 18 bases between. CDR3 in amino acids: CASISWARETYEQYF. The CDR3 coding sequence is TGTGCCAGCATCTCATGGGCCAGGGAAACCTACGAGCAGTACTTC. Full variable domain (rest looked up from reference TRBV28 and TRBJ2-7): DVKVTQSSRYLVKRTGEKVFLECVQDMDHENMFWYRQDPGLGLRLIYFSYDVKMKEKGDIPEGYSVSREKKERFSLILESASTNQTSMYLCASISWARETYEQYFGPGTRLTVT.

The CDR3 bases are TGCGCCAGCAGCCGAGGGACGGGGGGTGACGCTTTCTTT. It yields the protein CASSRGTGGDAFF. The chain links TRBV5-1 to TRBJ1-1, with D perhaps matching TRBD1 (5 bases). CDR3 length: 13 amino acids. Trimming shortened V by 4 bases and J by 11 bases, and 18 bases separated the two germline ends. Per the germline V gene, CDR1 is SGHRS and CDR2 is YFSETQ.

V is TRBV7-2 and J is TRBJ2-3, with D perhaps matching TRBD2 (6 bases). Germline assignment: CDR1 SGHTA and CDR2 FQGNSA. CDR3 length: 13 residues. The V and J ends lost 5 bases and 11 bases respectively, with 17 bases between them. As DNA, the CDR3 is TGTGCCAGCAGCAACTCATTAGCGGACCTGCAGTATTTT. Amino acid sequence: CASSNSLADLQYF.

The V gene is TRBV2, the J gene TRBJ1-6; D is perhaps TRBD1 (5 bases). Between the trimmed V and J ends, which lost 4 bases and 9 bases, there was a span of 7 bases. The CDR3 runs 12 residues. CDR1 is SNHLY, CDR2 FYNNEI, per germline. CDR3 residues: CASSGRASPLHF. CDR3 DNA: TGTGCCAGCAGTGGCAGGGCTTCACCCCTCCACTTT.

V is TRBV9 and J is TRBJ2-2; TRBD2 is a possible D gene (6 bases). This CDR3 has 15 residues. With 4 bases removed from V and 6 bases from J, the gap between germline ends came to 16 bases. The germline CDR1 and CDR2 sequences are SGDLS and YYNGEE. The CDR3 DNA sequence: TGTGCCAGCAGCAACCCTAGGGGAGGTTCCGGGGAGCTGTTTTTT. This codes for CASSNPRGGSGELFF.

The chain couples TRBV28 to TRBJ1-2; D is unresolved. Germline V gene sequence: CDR1 MDHEN, CDR2 SYDVKM. V lost 6 bases to trimming and J lost 9 bases, with 14 bases between them. The CDR3 spans 12 residues. Here the CDR3 reads CASSPSFFRYTF. The CDR3 DNA reads as TGTGCCAGCAGCCCCAGTTTTTTCCGCTACACCTTC.

This chain connects TRBV5-4 to TRBJ2-7; D not resolved. Germline values: CDR1 SGHNT, CDR2 YYREEE (reference sequence). V shed 3 bases and J shed 7 bases, with 11 bases lying between them. CDR3 size: 12 residues. The CDR3 coding sequence is TGTGCCAGCAGCTATAGTCCCGGGGAGCAGTACTTC. Protein product: CASSYSPGEQYF.

J is TRBJ1-2 and V is TRBV4-3; D is unclear. Germline V lookup: CDR1 LGHNA, CDR2 YSLEER. With 0 bases removed from V and 8 bases from J, the gap between germline ends came to 10 bases. CDR3 length equals 13 residues. The CDR3 coding sequence is TGCGCCAGCAGCCAAGATCATGAGGGCGGCTACACCTTC. It codes for CASSQDHEGGYTF.

V is TRBV4-2 and J is TRBJ2-3, with no clear D. Per the germline V gene, CDR1 is LGHNA and CDR2 is YNFKEQ. The length of the CDR3 is 13 residues. Trimming removed 5 bases at V and 0 bases at J, with 6 bases between. This CDR3 is CASSLTSTDTQYF. Here the CDR3 DNA reads TGTGCCAGCAGCTTAACTAGCACAGATACGCAGTATTTT.

The chain links TRBV5-8 to TRBJ2-7, with 7 bases fitting TRBD1. Germline loops: CDR1 SGHTS, CDR2 YDEGEE. The V gene end was trimmed by 5 bases and the J gene end by 6 bases; junction bases not matched to a gene: 14. The CDR3 is made up of 15 amino acids. CDR3 nucleotide sequence: TGTGCCAGCAGTCGGCTCGGGCAGGGGGTAGGCGAGCAGTACTTC. Protein product: CASSRLGQGVGEQYF.

This chain links TRBV6-1 with TRBJ2-1; 12 bases are a match to TRBD2. Per the germline V gene, CDR1 is MNHNS and CDR2 is SASEGT. The CDR3 loop spans 15 amino acids. V trimming: 10 bases; J trimming: 0 bases; junction bases outside the gene matches: 4. The CDR3 here is CATGTSGYSYNEQFF. DNA of the CDR3: TGTGCCACCGGGACTAGCGGGTACTCCTACAATGAGCAGTTCTTC.

This rearrangement joins TRBV5-1 to TRBJ1-4; the D is unclear. The CDR3 is 14 residues long. CDR1 and CDR2 from the germline V gene are SGHRS and YFSETQ. V gave up 1 base and J gave up 3 bases, with 7 bases separating them. CDR3 loop: CASSLLAANEKLFF. The CDR3 nucleotides read TGCGCCAGCAGCTTGTTGGCAGCTAATGAAAAACTGTTTTTT.

The CDR3: CATSRDPQGIGLNTGELFF. As DNA, the CDR3 is TGTGCCACCAGCAGAGATCCTCAGGGGATCGGGCTGAACACCGGGGAGCTGTTTTTT. The rearrangement links TRBV15 to TRBJ2-2; tentatively, D is TRBD1 (6 bases). Trimming cost V 0 bases and J 1 base, with 18 bases left between them. Germline V gives CDR1 LNHNV, CDR2 YYDKDF (reference sequence). The CDR3 covers 19 residues.

The chain has TRBV19 and TRBJ2-5, with TRBD1 identical over 10 bases. The length of the CDR3 is 15 residues. Germline assignment: CDR1 LNHDA and CDR2 SQIVND (reference sequence). With V trimmed by 5 bases and J by 5 bases, 8 bases remained unmatched. The CDR3 protein is CASSDQDRGRETQYF. Here the CDR3 DNA reads TGTGCCAGTAGTGACCAGGACAGGGGGAGGGAGACCCAGTACTTC. The full variable domain, in which reference TRBV19 and TRBJ2-5 provide the parts outside the CDR3, is DGGITQSPKYLFRKEGQNVTLSCEQNLNHDAMYWYRQDPGQGLRLIYYSQIVNDFQKGDIAEGYSVSREKKESFPLTVTSAQKNPTAFYLCASSDQDRGRETQYFGPGTRLLVL.

This clone appeared once. The genes are TRBV5-1 and TRBJ2-3; 7 bases match TRBD2. The CDR3 is 16 amino acids. From germline, CDR1 is SGHRS and CDR2 YFSETQ. Trimming at V came to 4 bases and at J to 1 base, leaving 9 bases not matched to a gene. This CDR3 is CASSRDLGGGTDTQYF. CDR3 coding DNA: TGCGCCAGCAGCCGCGACTTGGGGGGGGGCACAGATACGCAGTATTTT.

V usage is TRBV28 and J usage is TRBJ2-1; a possible D gene is TRBD2 (5 bases). This CDR3 has 11 amino acids. CDR1 and CDR2 from the germline V gene are MDHEN and SYDVKM. The V and J ends lost 9 bases and 4 bases respectively, with 7 bases between them. CDR3 coding DNA: TGTGCCAGTTCGGGGTACAATGAGCAGTTCTTC. Amino acid sequence: CASSGYNEQFF.

The rearrangement joins TRBV28 to TRBJ1-2; TRBD1 might be the D (6 bases). Between the trimmed V and J ends, which lost 3 bases and 2 bases, there was a span of 7 bases. Germline CDR1 and CDR2: MDHEN and SYDVKM. There are 13 residues in the CDR3. Written as DNA, the CDR3 is TGTGCCAGCAGTTTGACAGGCAACTATGGCTACACCTTC. Translated: CASSLTGNYGYTF.

With regard to this clone: Other DNA variants within this sample encode the same CDR3. This chain uses TRBV6-1 with TRBJ1-5; 7 bases line up with TRBD1. The CDR3 runs to 16 residues. V shed 3 bases, J shed 4 bases, and the junction held 9 bases outside the gene matches. Germline V gives CDR1 MNHNS, CDR2 SASEGT. The CDR3 here is CASSESRQGLNQPQHF. DNA for the CDR3: TGTGCCAGCAGTGAGTCAAGACAGGGATTGAATCAGCCCCAGCATTTT.

The table lists this clone with a few counts. This sequence joins TRBV29-1 and TRBJ2-7; D gene uncertain. In germline, CDR1 is SQVTM, CDR2 ANQGSEA. The germline V and J ends were trimmed by 6 bases and 4 bases, with 10 bases remaining between them. There are 11 residues in the CDR3. Here the CDR3 DNA reads TGCAGCGTCCCAGGTTATTACGAGCAGTACTTC. Amino acids: CSVPGYYEQYF.

This chain connects TRBV11-1 to TRBJ1-1, with a tentative D call TRBD1 (5 bases). CDR1 SGHAT and CDR2 FQDESV come from the germline V gene (reference sequence). Trimming cost V 4 bases and J 6 bases, with 27 bases left between them. CDR3 size: 18 residues. CDR3 protein: CASSYPGGAGSLGPEAFF. The CDR3 DNA reads as TGTGCCAGCAGCTACCCAGGAGGCGCGGGGTCTCTGGGGCCTGAAGCTTTCTTT.

CDR3: CASRETGDGYTF. DNA for the CDR3: TGTGCCAGCAGGGAGACAGGGGACGGCTACACCTTC. The chain recombines TRBV6-1 with TRBJ1-2; 8 bases are a match to TRBD1. The germline CDR1 and CDR2 sequences are MNHNS and SASEGT. This CDR3 comprises 12 residues. The trim removed 6 bases at V and 8 bases at J, leaving 5 bases unmatched.

The chain combines TRBV25-1 with TRBJ2-5, with D possibly being TRBD1 (6 bases). Trimming stripped 3 bases from V and 3 bases from J, with 8 bases between. The length of the CDR3 is 13 residues. Per germline, CDR1 MGHDK and CDR2 SYGVNS. In DNA, the CDR3 is TGTGCCAGCAGTGATGGACAGAAAGAGACCCAGTACTTC. Translated, it gives CASSDGQKETQYF. Full variable domain (missing parts from reference TRBV25-1 and TRBJ2-5): EADIYQTPRYLVIGTGKKITLECSQTMGHDKMYWYQQDPGMELHLIHYSYGVNSTEKGDLSSESTVSRIRTEHFPLTLESARPSHTSQYLCASSDGQKETQYFGPGTRLLVL.

The chain uses TRBV7-2 and TRBJ2-5; 7 nucleotides agree with TRBD1. Germline CDR1 SGHTA, CDR2 FQGNSA. V was pared by 5 bases and J by 0 bases, with 3 bases of the junction left unmatched. This CDR3 has 14 amino acids. The CDR3 region has the DNA TGTGCCAGCAGCCGCGGACAGGACCAAGAGACCCAGTACTTC. This gives the protein CASSRGQDQETQYF.